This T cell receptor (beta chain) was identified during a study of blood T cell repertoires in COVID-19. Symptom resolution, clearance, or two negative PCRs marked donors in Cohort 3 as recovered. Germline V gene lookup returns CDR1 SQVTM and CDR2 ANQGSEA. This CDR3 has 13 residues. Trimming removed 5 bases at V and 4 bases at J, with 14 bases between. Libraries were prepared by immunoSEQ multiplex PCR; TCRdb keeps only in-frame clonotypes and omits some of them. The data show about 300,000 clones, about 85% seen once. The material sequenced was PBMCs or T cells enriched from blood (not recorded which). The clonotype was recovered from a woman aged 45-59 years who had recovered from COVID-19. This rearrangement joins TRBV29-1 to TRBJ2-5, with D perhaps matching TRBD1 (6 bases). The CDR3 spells CSVWIQGGETQYF. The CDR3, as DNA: TGCAGCGTTTGGATACAGGGCGGAGAGACCCAGTACTTC.